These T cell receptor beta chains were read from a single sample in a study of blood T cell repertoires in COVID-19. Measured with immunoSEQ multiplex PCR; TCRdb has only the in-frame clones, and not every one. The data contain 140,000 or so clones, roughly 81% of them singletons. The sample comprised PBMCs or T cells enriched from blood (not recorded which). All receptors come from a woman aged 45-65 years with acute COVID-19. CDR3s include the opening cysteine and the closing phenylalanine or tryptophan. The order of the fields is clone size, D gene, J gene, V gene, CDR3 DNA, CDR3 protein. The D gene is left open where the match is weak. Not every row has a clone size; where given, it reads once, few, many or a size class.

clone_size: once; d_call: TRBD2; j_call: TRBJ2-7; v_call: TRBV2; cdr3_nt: TGTGCCAGCAGCCCTCTAGCGGCCAATCCCTACGAGCAGTACTTC; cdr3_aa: CASSPLAANPYEQYF
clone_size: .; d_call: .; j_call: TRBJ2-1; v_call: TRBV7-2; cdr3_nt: TGTGCCAGCAGCTTATTGTCGACAGCTCTCTACAATGAGCAGTTCTTC; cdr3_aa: CASSLLSTALYNEQFF
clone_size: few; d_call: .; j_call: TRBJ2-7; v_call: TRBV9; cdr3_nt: TGTGCCAGCAGCTTCCGGGCAGGGGGAGGCTACGAGCAGTACTTC; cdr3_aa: CASSFRAGGGYEQYF
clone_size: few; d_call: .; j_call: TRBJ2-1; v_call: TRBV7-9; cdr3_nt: TGTGCCAGCAGCTTAGGAGCGTCCAATGAGCAGTTCTTC; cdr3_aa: CASSLGASNEQFF
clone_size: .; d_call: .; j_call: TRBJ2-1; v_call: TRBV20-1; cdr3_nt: TGCAGTGCGGAGACCCCCTTTGAGTTCTTC; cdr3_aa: CSAETPFEFF
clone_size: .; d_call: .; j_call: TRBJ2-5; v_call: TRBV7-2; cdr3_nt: TGTGCCAGCAGCAGAGACAGAACCCAAGAGACCCAGTACTTC; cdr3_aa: CASSRDRTQETQYF
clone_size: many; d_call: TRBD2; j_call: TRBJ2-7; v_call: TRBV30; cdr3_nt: TGTGCCTGGAGTGTAGGAGGGACTAGCGGGAGGGCAAAGTACTTC; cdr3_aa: CAWSVGGTSGRAKYF
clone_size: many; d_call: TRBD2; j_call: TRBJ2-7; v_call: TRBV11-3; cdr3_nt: TGTGCCAGCAGCTTAGGGGGACTAGCGGATCACGAGCAGTACTTC; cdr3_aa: CASSLGGLADHEQYF
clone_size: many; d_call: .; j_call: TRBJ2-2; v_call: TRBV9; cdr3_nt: TGTGCCAGCAGCGTAGCCTACAGGGCAGTGGGCGAAGGGACCGGGGAGCTGTTTTTT; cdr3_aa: CASSVAYRAVGEGTGELFF
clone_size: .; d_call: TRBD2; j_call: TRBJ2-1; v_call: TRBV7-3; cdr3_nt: TGTGCCAGCAGCTTGGGACTAGTAAATGAGCAGTTCTTC; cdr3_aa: CASSLGLVNEQFF